This TCR beta chain was retrieved from a study of blood T cell repertoires in COVID-19. About the research overall: The study drew acute and convalescent COVID-19 samples from the United States, Italy and Spain. T cells, B-cell-depleted T cells, or PBMCs provided the cDNA or gDNA that served as material.

Study processing details: Using reference gene primer amplification, nucleated cell counts were estimated. Sequenced by immunoSEQ multiplex PCR; TCRdb stores in-frame clones only, minus some. Clonal size and the V and J genes are those of that table, whereas D and trimming came from the DNA. This sample has about 160,000 clones; approximately 88% occur once, and the top ten carry roughly 2.8%. This CDR3 contains 13 residues. Between the trimmed V and J ends, which lost 8 bases and 5 bases, there was a span of 16 bases. This clonotype originated in a man in his 60s with acute or convalescent COVID-19. The sequencing sample was made of peripheral blood. The chain employs TRBV12-3 or TRBV12-4 and TRBJ2-7; D possibly corresponds to TRBD1 (6 bases). The CDR3 bases are TGTGCCAGCGTAAACAGGGTCGGGAACGAGCAGTACTTC. As protein: CASVNRVGNEQYF.